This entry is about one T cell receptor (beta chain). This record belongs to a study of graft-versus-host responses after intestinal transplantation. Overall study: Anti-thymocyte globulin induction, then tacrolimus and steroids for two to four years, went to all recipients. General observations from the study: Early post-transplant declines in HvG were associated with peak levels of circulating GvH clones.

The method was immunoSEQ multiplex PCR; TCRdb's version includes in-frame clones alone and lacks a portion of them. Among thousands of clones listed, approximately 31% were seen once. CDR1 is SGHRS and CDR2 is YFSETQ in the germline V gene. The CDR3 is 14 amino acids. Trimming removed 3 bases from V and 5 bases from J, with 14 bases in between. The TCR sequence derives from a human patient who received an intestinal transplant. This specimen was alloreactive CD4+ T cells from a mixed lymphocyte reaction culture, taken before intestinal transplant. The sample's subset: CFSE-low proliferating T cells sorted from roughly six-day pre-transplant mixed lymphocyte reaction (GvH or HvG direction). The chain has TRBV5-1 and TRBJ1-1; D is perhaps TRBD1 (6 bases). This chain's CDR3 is CASSSPWDTTEAFF. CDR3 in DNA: TGCGCCAGCAGCTCCCCTTGGGACACAACTGAAGCTTTCTTT.